This T cell receptor (beta chain) is drawn from a study of cytomegalovirus exposure and HLA in healthy donors (dated by TCRdb to the late 2010s). Study-level background: In an earlier analysis of approximately 640 of the donors, under 300 Gb of sequence data and some 120 million unique TCR beta sequences from about 179 million T cells were reported. A later analysis re-examined previously published TCR beta repertoires from about 670 donors and added high-resolution HLA genotyping to investigate patterns of TCR occurrence. Using immunosequencing, the study profiled T cell repertoires from about 610 subjects and related those repertoires to cytomegalovirus serostatus. Among 350 to 400 genotyped donors of the cohort, an average of around 240,000 unique TCR beta nucleotide sequences were sequenced per donor, roughly 18% of them non-productive. Typing coverage varied by locus: 629-630 donors for A, B, C, DRB1 and DQB1; roughly 520 for DQA1; 600 to 610 for DPA1; under 490 for DPB1. About five DR-DQ haplotypes were handled as single units for association and clustering because linkage in the cohort was strong. Rather than using new phenotypic data, the later analysis identified candidate immune exposures from TCR beta sequences and from how often those sequences occurred across donors. Of the roughly 390 genotyped donors, 80% to 90% were placed in the genetic ancestry cluster associated with self-reported Caucasian donors. In an earlier analysis of roughly 540 of the donors, high-throughput TCR beta sequencing was used to judge whether each TCR beta V gene segment behaved as functional or pseudogenic. A separate validation cohort of about 110 different subjects was used in addition to the roughly 640-subject first cohort. A later genetic analysis used genome-wide SNP genotypes for about 65% of the roughly 700 donors, treating that subset as a discovery cohort. The study aimed to test whether signatures of past pathogen exposure could be identified by cataloging public T cell receptors. All discovery cohort repertoires had been generated on a single sequencing platform. The study combined high-throughput TCR immunosequencing, statistical association of individual TCRs with disease status, and machine learning to predict cytomegalovirus infection status. An early release that covered roughly 600 HLA-typed donors contained approximately 300 gigabases of sequencing data and tens of millions of unique TCR sequences. Both class I and class II loci were covered by HLA typing, at four-digit resolution. Alongside the repertoire data, information on donor age, sex, ethnicity and CMV serostatus was compiled. Here is what the overall study found, with its caveats: A total of around 150 TCR beta chains were listed by the study as associated with cytomegalovirus. In an earlier analysis of fewer than 700 of the donors, most TCR beta V segments appeared in productive rearrangements about 90% or about 30% of the time, broadly matching IMGT annotations. Only TCR beta chains were sequenced in this cohort, and the absence of alpha or paired-chain data limited detectable features. The classifier was reported to diagnose cytomegalovirus status with high specificity and sensitivity in both the original cohort and the validation cohort. A further reported finding was that TCR beta sequences accurately predicted the HLA-A and HLA-B alleles for most subjects in the first cohort. While some public TCRs were present in many individuals, most TCR sequences turned up only very rarely across donors. In a later analysis, some 17,000 TCR beta sequences were associated with specific HLA alleles at a false discovery rate of 0.05. A later analysis found that HLA-associated TCR beta chains were more clonally expanded and had lower generation probabilities than equally common non-associated chains. In vitro tests confirmed that a few of the cytomegalovirus-associated TCR beta chains recognize cytomegalovirus antigens. In a later analysis, most CMV-associated TCR beta chains were found to appear HLA-restricted, with HLA associations seemingly driven largely by CMV exposure. Linkage disequilibrium might explain the correlated functional status among segregating V segments, but an unknown experimental factor could not be excluded. Because HLA typing was missing for some donors at each locus, association tests included only the typed subset. According to a later analysis, TCR association rates differed among HLA loci, with DRB1 alleles showing the most associated TCRs and HLA-C alleles showing the fewest. The only immune exposure information available for the cohort was CMV serostatus. Some IMGT-functional V segments, including TRBV6-2 and TRBV6-3, could not be told apart with the 87-base-pair reads, so those segments were excluded. Because counts were too low, around 17 rarely observed V segments, including chromosome 9 orphons, were left out of the earlier analysis of roughly 600 of the donors. A cluster of highly shared sequence variants was judged likely to be a technical artifact of the sequencing pipeline. According to a later analysis, parvovirus B19, influenza, CMV and Epstein-Barr virus appeared linked to several top co-occurrence clusters. According to a later genetic analysis, donors in an Asian-associated ancestry cluster had fewer N-insertions in productive TCRs than the approximately 630-donor mean. Assigning TCR associations to individual alleles was difficult when HLA alleles, especially DR and DQ, strongly co-occurred. Sequencing depth was assumed to be roughly uniform across donors in the presence/absence analyses, though that assumption may not hold. The authors suggested that the approach could potentially be extended to other disease states and immunological phenotypes. An association between a missense DCLRE1C variant and V-gene and J-gene trimming of TCR beta chains was found in a later genetic analysis and replicated in an independent cohort.

In total, approximately 610 healthy bone marrow donors made up the cohort. All cohort members were sampled while nominally healthy, although unrecorded immune exposures were likely present. The donor tested CMV seronegative and was one of the 352 seronegative cohort members. Every donor gave a peripheral blood sample, and the peripheral blood mononuclear cells from that sample were used for TCR beta sequencing. Genomic DNA extraction from the blood cell samples was performed with the Qiagen DNeasy Blood Extraction Kit. Comments on this clone: Its antigen has not been determined. Base qualities are not provided; no much larger clone lies one nucleotide away.

The V and J ends are trimmed by 1 base and 2 bases, leaving 13 bases between them. The germline V gene supplies CDR1 ENHRY and CDR2 SYGVKD. Reading from cysteine to phenylalanine, the CDR3 counts 16 amino acids. The retained sequence is limited to the CDR3, 48 bases, with the frame set at the first base. Library method: the immunoSEQ multiplex PCR assay. A mixture of 60 forward primers for TCR Vbeta segments and 13 reverse primers for TCR Jbeta segments was used in the multiplex PCR. Amplification of the CDR3 region of rearranged TCR beta genes was performed with a multiplex PCR assay on genomic DNA. On the Illumina HiSeq System, the amplified TCR beta libraries were sequenced as 87-base-pair reads. On the authors' methods: A later analysis tallied approximately 87 million unique TCR beta chains across the approximately 670 repertoires, and roughly 11 million of those chains were shared by two or more donors. A nearest-neighbor algorithm error-corrected the raw reads and collapsed the reads into unique sequences, merging closely related sequences to remove PCR and sequencing errors. Alignment of CDR3 sequences to IMGT reference sequences was used to assign V, D and J gene segments. For a sequence to be retained, a match of at least six nucleotides to both a V gene segment and a J gene segment was required. A rearrangement counted as productive if the CDR3 had no stop codons and remained in frame with V and J, and every other rearrangement counted as non-productive. Following IMGT convention, CDR3 was defined as the stretch from the second conserved V-encoded cysteine to the conserved J-encoded phenylalanine. The earlier analysis of 450 to 750 of the donors excluded any sequence lacking an unambiguous match to a single V gene segment. In an earlier analysis of approximately 560 of the donors, a V segment was called functional when productive rearrangements were above 56.7%, and segregating when the standard deviation between donors exceeded 5%. A statistical classification framework was built to diagnose cytomegalovirus status from the catalog of TCR beta chain sequences. In a later analysis, TCR nucleotide sequences were compared against IMGT/GENE-DB human TR gene sequences so that V and J genes could be assigned. A later analysis assigned CDR3 sequences and most-parsimonious VDJ recombination scenarios with the TCRdist pipeline. A later analysis defined each TCR beta chain by its CDR3 amino acid sequence plus V-gene family, and excluded reads lacking a unique V-gene family. In a later analysis, 550 to 650 highly shared, low-generation-probability nucleotide sequences were removed to address suspected cross-contamination and a sequencing artifact. In a later analysis, a clonal expansion index was calculated for each public chain from normalized within-repertoire ranks of inferred template counts. In a later analysis, generation probabilities were computed with a VDJ recombination model fitted to out-of-frame rearrangements, and the resulting probabilities were checked against IGoR. In a later analysis, TCR-TCR, TCR-HLA and TCR-CMV co-occurrence was scored with hypergeometric tests, and a repertoire-size bias correction was applied to TCR pairs. A later analysis estimated false discovery rates by permuting HLA or CMV assignments 20 times. In a later analysis, co-occurring TCRs were grouped with DBSCAN, and TCRdist sequence similarity was added when clustering was performed within HLA-allele-positive subsets. Repertoires with fewer than 30,000 or more than 120,000 public chains, plus five repertoires with anomalous nucleotide sharing, were excluded from co-occurrence clustering. Entries here come from immuneACCESS through TCRdb and include only in-frame sequences with V and J called. Some clones fail to appear in such tables; in the studies checked, an unresolved V gene covers under half of the shortfall, and the cause of the remainder is unknown. V, J and clone size reflect that table, while D and trimming were determined from the DNA. Recorded for this sample are 200,000 to 250,000 clones; around four fifths of them occurred a single time. The ten largest account for 1.5% to 2% of the sample.

The V and J segments used are TRBV10-3 and TRBJ2-3; TRBD2 is possibly the D segment (5 matching bases). Sequenced: PBMCs. This clonotype originated in a man in his fifties or sixties in good health and CMV-seronegative. The DNA is as follows: TGTGCCATCAGTGAGTTAGAAGCGGCGCCCACAGATACGCAGTATTTT. Its protein reads: CAISELEAAPTDTQYF.